This is a list of T cell receptor beta chains from one sample in a study of cytomegalovirus exposure and HLA in healthy donors. Clones were read by immunoSEQ multiplex PCR, and TCRdb kept only the in-frame ones, dropping some. The table has about 43,000 clones, about 60% seen once. Sequencing was performed on PBMCs. The receptors were sampled from a man aged 60 to 69 in good health and CMV-seropositive. The CDR3 runs from the conserved cysteine through the conserved F or W. A D gene is named only where the DNA matches it firmly. A row's size may be missing; if present it is once, few, many or a size class.

D gene,J gene,V gene,clone size,CDR3 DNA,CDR3 protein
.,TRBJ2-3,TRBV7-2,.,TGTGCCAGCAGCCAGGGTATCACTAGCACAGATACGCAGTATTTT,CASSQGITSTDTQYF
.,TRBJ2-1,TRBV10-3,.,TGTGCCACTCGAGGGGGGGGGAGCTCCTACAATGAGCAGTTCTTC,CATRGGGSSYNEQFF
TRBD1,TRBJ2-7,TRBV7-9,few,TGTGCCAGCAGCTCGACAGGGATCGGGTACGAGCAGTACTTC,CASSSTGIGYEQYF
.,TRBJ2-4,TRBV7-6,.,TGTGCCAGCAGCTTAGACCCTTCGAGGGGGGGAAACATTCAGTACTTC,CASSLDPSRGGNIQYF
TRBD2,TRBJ2-3,TRBV19,.,TGTGCCAGTAGTACCCGGACTAGCGGACCCCGCACAGATACGCAGTATTTT,CASSTRTSGPRTDTQYF
TRBD1,TRBJ1-2,TRBV5-8,few,TGTGCCAGCAGCTTGGAGGCAGGGGGCAACTATGGCTACACCTTC,CASSLEAGGNYGYTF
TRBD1,TRBJ1-1,TRBV29-1,.,TGCAGCGTTGAAGACTTGACAGGGGCCGACACTGAAGCTTTCTTT,CSVEDLTGADTEAFF
TRBD1,TRBJ2-3,TRBV19,.,TGTGCCAGTAGTATAGGTGGGGACAGGGCAGATACGCAGTATTTT,CASSIGGDRADTQYF
.,TRBJ2-2,TRBV2,.,TGTGCCAGCAGTGAGGACAGCCAGAACACCGGGGAGCTGTTTTTT,CASSEDSQNTGELFF
TRBD1,TRBJ1-1,TRBV19,.,TGTGCCAGTAGTATTCTCAGGGACAGGGGTTCTGAAGCTTTCTTT,CASSILRDRGSEAFF